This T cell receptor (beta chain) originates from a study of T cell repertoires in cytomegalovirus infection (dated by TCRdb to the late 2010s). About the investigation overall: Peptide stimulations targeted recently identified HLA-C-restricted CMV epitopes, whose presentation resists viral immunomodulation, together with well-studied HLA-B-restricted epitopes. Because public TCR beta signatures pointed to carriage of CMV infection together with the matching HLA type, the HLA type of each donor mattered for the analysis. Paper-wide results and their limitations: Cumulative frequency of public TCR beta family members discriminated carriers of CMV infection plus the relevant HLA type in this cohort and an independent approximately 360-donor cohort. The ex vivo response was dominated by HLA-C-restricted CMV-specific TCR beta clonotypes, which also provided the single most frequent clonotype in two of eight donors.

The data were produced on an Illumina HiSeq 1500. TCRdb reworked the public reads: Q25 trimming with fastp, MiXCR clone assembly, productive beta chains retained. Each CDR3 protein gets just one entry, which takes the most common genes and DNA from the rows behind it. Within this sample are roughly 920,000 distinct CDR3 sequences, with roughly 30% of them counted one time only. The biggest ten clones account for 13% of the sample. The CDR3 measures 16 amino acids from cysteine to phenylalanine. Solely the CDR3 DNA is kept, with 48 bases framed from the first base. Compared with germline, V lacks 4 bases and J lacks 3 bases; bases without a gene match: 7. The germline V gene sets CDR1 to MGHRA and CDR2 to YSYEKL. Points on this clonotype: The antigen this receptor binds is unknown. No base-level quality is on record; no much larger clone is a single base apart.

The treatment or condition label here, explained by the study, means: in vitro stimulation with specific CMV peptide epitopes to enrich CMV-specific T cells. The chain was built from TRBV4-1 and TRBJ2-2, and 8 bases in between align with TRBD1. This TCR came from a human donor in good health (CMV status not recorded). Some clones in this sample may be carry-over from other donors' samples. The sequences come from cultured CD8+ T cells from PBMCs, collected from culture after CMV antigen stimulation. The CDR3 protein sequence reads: CASSRKTGEDTGELFF. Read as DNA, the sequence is TGCGCCAGCAGCCGGAAGACAGGGGAGGACACCGGGGAGCTGTTTTTT.